The 19 T cell receptor beta chains below all came from one sample that was sequenced in a study of control samples from healthy donors and cancer patients (dated by TCRdb to between 2020 and 2021). The library was generated by the immunoSEQ multiplex PCR assay. The table was pulled from immuneACCESS by TCRdb, which kept in-frame rearrangements only. Such tables lose some clones; where checked, under half of the loss comes from unresolved V genes, and the rest has no known cause. For this sample the table gives around 51,000 clones, of which 80% were detected only once. About 9.5% of the sample is held by the ten biggest clonotypes. The sequenced sample consisted of blood. The origin of the receptors is a man aged 65 to 85 in good health.

The chain employs TRBV11-2 and TRBJ1-4; weak D call: TRBD1 (6 bases). Germline V gene data show CDR1 as SGHAT and CDR2 as FQNNGV. This CDR3 has 16 amino acids. V gave up 5 bases and J gave up 8 bases, with 21 bases separating them. CDR3 coding DNA: TGTGCCAGCAGCCCTGAACCCAACAGGGCAGGCGAAAAACTGTTTTTT. It specifies CASSPEPNRAGEKLFF.

The DNA for the CDR3 is TGCAGCGCCCAAAGGGGGGAAGGAGAAAAACTGTTTTTT. Its protein is CSAQRGEGEKLFF. The rearrangement links TRBV29-1 to TRBJ1-4; D might be TRBD1 (6 bases). V shed 7 bases and J shed 8 bases, with 17 bases lying between them. CDR3 size: 13 residues. From germline, CDR1 is SQVTM and CDR2 ANQGSEA.

This clone was picked up one time. The chain combines TRBV5-6 with TRBJ1-4, with 10 bases lining up with TRBD1. V was clipped by 2 bases and J by 6 bases; unmatched bases: 1. The CDR3 is 14 residues long. Germline CDR1 reads SGHDT; CDR2 reads YYEEEE. CDR3 bases: TGTGCCAGCAGCTTCGGGACAGGGGATGAAAAACTGTTTTTT. Its translation is CASSFGTGDEKLFF.

V usage is TRBV12-3 or TRBV12-4 and J usage is TRBJ2-3, with unresolved D. CDR3 length: 12 amino acids. Trimming pared 3 bases from V and 8 bases from J, leaving 9 bases between. The CDR3 DNA follows: TGTGCCAGCAGTTTTACCGGCAGTACGCAGTATTTT. This translates into CASSFTGSTQYF.

The chain employs TRBV7-7 and TRBJ2-1; 10 bases are a match to TRBD2. Germline V CDR1 and CDR2: SSHAT, FNYEAQ (reference sequence). The CDR3 sequence is 15 residues long. Trimming cost V 1 base and J 9 bases; bases outside gene matches: 6. CDR3 bases: TGTGCCAGCAGCTTAGGCAGCGGGGGGGCCTCTGAGCAGTTCTTC. Translation: CASSLGSGGASEQFF.

This clone was seen a handful of times. The chain combines TRBV27 with TRBJ1-5, with D tentatively TRBD1 (5 bases). V gave up 11 bases and J gave up 8 bases, with 16 bases separating them. The germline gives CDR1 MNHEY, CDR2 SMNVEV (reference sequence). The CDR3 spans 12 residues. CDR3 amino acids: CASKSGGKPQHF. The CDR3 nucleotides are TGTGCCTCTAAATCCGGGGGTAAGCCCCAGCATTTT.

This chain uses TRBV28 with TRBJ2-5, with a tentative D call TRBD2 (6 bases). Germline lookup yields CDR1 MDHEN and CDR2 SYDVKM. The CDR3 spans 14 residues. Trimming stripped 5 bases from V and 3 bases from J, with 13 bases between. CDR3 in amino acids: CASSPIGREETQYF. CDR3 in DNA: TGTGCCAGCAGTCCTATCGGGAGAGAAGAGACCCAGTACTTC.

The J gene is TRBJ1-2, the V gene TRBV12-3 or TRBV12-4; 9 positions agree with TRBD1. The CDR3 covers 13 residues. The junction had 4 bases not matched to a gene; V was cut back by 5 bases and J by 6 bases. The CDR3 here is CASSRTGDNGYTF. The DNA of the CDR3 is TGTGCCAGCAGTCGGACAGGGGACAATGGCTACACCTTC.

J is TRBJ1-1 and V is TRBV5-1; weak D call: TRBD1 (5 bases). Germline CDR1 SGHRS, CDR2 YFSETQ. V was cut by 2 bases and J by 5 bases, with 10 bases left in between. CDR3 length: 13 amino acids. CDR3 loop: CASSFAGMTEAFF. In DNA, the CDR3 is TGCGCCAGCAGCTTCGCAGGGATGACTGAAGCTTTCTTT.

This clone showed up just once. The rearrangement joins TRBV27 to TRBJ2-4; 8 bases fit TRBD1. Trimming removed 1 base from V and 5 bases from J; junction bases left unmatched: 13. This CDR3 comprises 18 residues. Germline values: CDR1 MNHEY, CDR2 SMNVEV (reference sequence). The CDR3 region is CASSLYMPIGTGENIQYF. CDR3 DNA sequence: TGTGCCAGCAGTTTATACATGCCGATAGGGACAGGAGAAAACATTCAGTACTTC.

The CDR3 DNA reads as TGCGCCAGCAGCCAAGATCAGCCTTTAGCGGGGAGCACAGATACGCAGTATTTT. Its protein is CASSQDQPLAGSTDTQYF. This sequence joins TRBV4-1 and TRBJ2-3; 8 bases match TRBD2. Trimming took 0 bases from V and 0 from J; bases not matched to a gene: 8. CDR1 and CDR2 from the germline V gene are MGHRA and YSYEKL. The CDR3 is 18 amino acids.

The chain uses TRBV5-5 and TRBJ1-3, with D possibly being TRBD1 (6 bases). Trimming took off 4 bases at V and 2 bases at J, with 16 bases between the two ends. Per germline, CDR1 SGHKS and CDR2 YYEKEE (reference sequence). This CDR3 is built from 16 residues. CDR3 protein: CASSRASTGTGNTIYF. The DNA for the CDR3 is TGTGCCAGCAGCCGGGCCTCAACAGGGACTGGAAACACCATATATTTT.

The chain employs TRBV12-3 or TRBV12-4 and TRBJ1-2; possible D gene TRBD1, 6 bases. This CDR3 contains 13 residues. Trimming shortened V by 6 bases and J by 3 bases, and 11 bases separated the two germline ends. The CDR3 bases are TGTGCCAGCAGCCGCGACAGGCACTATGGCTACACCTTC. It yields the protein CASSRDRHYGYTF.

The V gene is TRBV11-2, the J gene TRBJ1-2; no clear D. Trimming removed 5 bases at V and 3 bases at J, with 10 bases between. The CDR3 runs to 13 residues. Germline CDR1 and CDR2: SGHAT and FQNNGV. The CDR3 region is CASSTQLDYGYTF. The DNA of the CDR3 is TGTGCCAGCAGCACACAGCTCGACTATGGCTACACCTTC.

This chain links TRBV11-3 with TRBJ2-2, with D tentatively TRBD1 (6 bases). V lost 1 base and J 0 bases, leaving 9 bases between the germline ends. Germline lookup yields CDR1 SGHNT and CDR2 YENEEA. This CDR3 is 16 amino acids long. CDR3 DNA: TGTGCCAGCAGCTTAGGGTGGGGGCCGAACACCGGGGAGCTGTTTTTT. Protein sequence: CASSLGWGPNTGELFF.

This chain uses TRBV28 with TRBJ2-7; 8 bases fit TRBD1. Germline CDR1 MDHEN, CDR2 SYDVKM. The V and J ends lost 11 bases and 0 bases, in that order; junction bases with no gene match: 3. This CDR3 comprises 12 residues. CDR3 protein: CASGTGSYEQYF. CDR3 in DNA: TGTGCCTCCGGGACAGGCTCCTACGAGCAGTACTTC.

Only one count was recorded for this clone. The chain uses TRBV5-1 and TRBJ2-2, with D possibly TRBD2 on 5 matching bases. Germline CDR1 reads SGHRS; CDR2 reads YFSETQ. Trimming shortened V by 2 bases and J by 6 bases, and 11 bases separated the two germline ends. The CDR3 is made up of 14 amino acids. CDR3 in amino acids: CASSFAGVPGELFF. The CDR3 nucleotides are TGCGCCAGCAGCTTCGCCGGGGTTCCCGGGGAGCTGTTTTTT. The whole variable domain, remainder taken from reference TRBV5-1 and TRBJ2-2, is KAGVTQTPRYLIKTRGQQVTLSCSPISGHRSVSWYQQTPGQGLQFLFEYFSETQRNKGNFPGRFSGRQFSNSRSEMNVSTLELGDSALYLCASSFAGVPGELFFGEGSRLTVL.

This rearrangement joins TRBV12-3 or TRBV12-4 to TRBJ1-1, with D unclear. Trimming removed 6 bases at V and 4 bases at J, with 12 bases between. The CDR3 totals 13 residues. In DNA, the CDR3 is TGTGCCAGCAGCTCGACGGGTGGCACTGAAGCTTTCTTT. It codes for CASSSTGGTEAFF.

CDR3 nucleotide sequence: TGTGCCAGCAGCCCCGACAGGGGCTGGGGAACTGAAGCTTTCTTT. It translates to CASSPDRGWGTEAFF. The chain couples TRBV7-9 to TRBJ1-1; 8 nucleotides match TRBD1. The V and J ends lost 5 bases and 5 bases, in that order; junction bases with no gene match: 10. The CDR3 has 15 amino acids. Germline V gives CDR1 SEHNR, CDR2 FQNEAQ (reference sequence).